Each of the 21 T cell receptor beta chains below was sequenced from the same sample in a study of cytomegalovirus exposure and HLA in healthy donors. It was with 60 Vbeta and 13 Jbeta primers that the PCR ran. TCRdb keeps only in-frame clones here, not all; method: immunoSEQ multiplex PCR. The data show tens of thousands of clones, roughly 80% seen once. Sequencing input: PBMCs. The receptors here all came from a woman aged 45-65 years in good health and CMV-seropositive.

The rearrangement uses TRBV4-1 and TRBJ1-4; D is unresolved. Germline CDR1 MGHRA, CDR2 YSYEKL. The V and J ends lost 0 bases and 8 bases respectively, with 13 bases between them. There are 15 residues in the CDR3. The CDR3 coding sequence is TGCGCCAGCAGCCAAGAACCCTTGGCGGGGGAAAAACTGTTTTTT. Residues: CASSQEPLAGEKLFF.

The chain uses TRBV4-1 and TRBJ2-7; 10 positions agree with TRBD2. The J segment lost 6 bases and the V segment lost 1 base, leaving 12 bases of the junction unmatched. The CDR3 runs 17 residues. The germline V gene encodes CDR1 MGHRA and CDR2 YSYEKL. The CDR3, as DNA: TGCGCCAGCAGCCAAGTTGATATGGGACTAGCGACAGGCGAGCAGTACTTC. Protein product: CASSQVDMGLATGEQYF.

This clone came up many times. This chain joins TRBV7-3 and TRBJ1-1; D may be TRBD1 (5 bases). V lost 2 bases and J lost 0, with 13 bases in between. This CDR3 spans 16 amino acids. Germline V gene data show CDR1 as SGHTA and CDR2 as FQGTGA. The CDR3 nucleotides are TGTGCCAGCAGCTTACAGCCGGGACTGTTGAACACTGAAGCTTTCTTT. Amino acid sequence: CASSLQPGLLNTEAFF.

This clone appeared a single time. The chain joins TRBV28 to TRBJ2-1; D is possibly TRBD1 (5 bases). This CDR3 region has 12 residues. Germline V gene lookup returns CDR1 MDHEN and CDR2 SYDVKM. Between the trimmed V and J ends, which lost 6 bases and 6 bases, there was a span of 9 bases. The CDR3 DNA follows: TGTGCCAGCAGGATGCAGGGCAATGAGCAGTTCTTC. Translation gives CASRMQGNEQFF.

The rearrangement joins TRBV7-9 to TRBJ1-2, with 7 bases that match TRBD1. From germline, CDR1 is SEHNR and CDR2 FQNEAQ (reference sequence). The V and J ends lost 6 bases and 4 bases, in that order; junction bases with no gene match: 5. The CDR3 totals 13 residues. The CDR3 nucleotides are TGTGCCAGCAGTCCAGACAGGGTCTATGGCTACACCTTC. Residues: CASSPDRVYGYTF.

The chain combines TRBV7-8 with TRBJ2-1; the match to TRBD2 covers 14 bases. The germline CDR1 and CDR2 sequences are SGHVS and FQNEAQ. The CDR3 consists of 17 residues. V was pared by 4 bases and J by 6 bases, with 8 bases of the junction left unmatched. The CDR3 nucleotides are TGTGCCAGCAGCTCGACCGGACTAGCGGGAGGTGGCAATGAGCAGTTCTTC. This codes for CASSSTGLAGGGNEQFF.

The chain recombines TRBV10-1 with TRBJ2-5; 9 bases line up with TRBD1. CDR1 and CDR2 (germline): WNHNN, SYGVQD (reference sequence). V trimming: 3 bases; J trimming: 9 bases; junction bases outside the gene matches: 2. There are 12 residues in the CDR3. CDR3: CASSENRGPQYF. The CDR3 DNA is TGCGCCAGCAGTGAAAACAGGGGGCCCCAGTACTTC.

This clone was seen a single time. CDR3 region: CSVELAVSYEQYF. CDR3 DNA sequence: TGCAGCGTTGAACTAGCGGTTTCCTACGAGCAGTACTTC. This chain joins TRBV29-1 and TRBJ2-7, with TRBD2 matching over 7 bases. Germline values: CDR1 SQVTM, CDR2 ANQGSEA. The CDR3 totals 13 residues. V shed 2 bases, J shed 1 base, and the junction held 2 bases outside the gene matches.

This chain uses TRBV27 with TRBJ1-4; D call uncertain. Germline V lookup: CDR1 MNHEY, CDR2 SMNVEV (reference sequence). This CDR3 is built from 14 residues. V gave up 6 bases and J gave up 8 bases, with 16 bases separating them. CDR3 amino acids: CASSQRGSWEKLFF. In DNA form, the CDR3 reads TGTGCCAGCAGCCAACGGGGTAGTTGGGAAAAACTGTTTTTT.

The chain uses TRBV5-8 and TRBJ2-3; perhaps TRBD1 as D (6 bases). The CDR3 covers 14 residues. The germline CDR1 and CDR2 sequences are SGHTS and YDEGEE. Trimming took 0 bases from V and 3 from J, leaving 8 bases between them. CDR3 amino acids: CASSLGRGTDTQYF. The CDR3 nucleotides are TGTGCCAGCAGCTTGGGCAGGGGAACAGATACGCAGTATTTT. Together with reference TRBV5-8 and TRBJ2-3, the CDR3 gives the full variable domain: EAGVTQSPTHLIKTRGQQATLRCSPISGHTSVYWYQQALGLGLQFLLWYDEGEERNRGNFPPRFSGRQFPNYSSELNVNALELEDSALYLCASSLGRGTDTQYFGPGTRLTVL.

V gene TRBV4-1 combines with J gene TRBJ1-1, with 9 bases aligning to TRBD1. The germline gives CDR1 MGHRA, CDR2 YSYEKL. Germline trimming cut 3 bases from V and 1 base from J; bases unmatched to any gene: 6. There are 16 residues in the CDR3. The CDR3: CASSHKRGQGNTEAFF. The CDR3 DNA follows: TGCGCCAGCAGCCACAAAAGGGGACAGGGGAACACTGAAGCTTTCTTT.

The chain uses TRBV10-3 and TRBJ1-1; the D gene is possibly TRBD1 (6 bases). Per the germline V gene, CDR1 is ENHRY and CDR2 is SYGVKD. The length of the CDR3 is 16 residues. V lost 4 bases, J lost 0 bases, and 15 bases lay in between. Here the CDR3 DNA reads TGTGCCATCAGTGCTGGCAGGGGAGAGATGAACACTGAAGCTTTCTTT. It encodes CAISAGRGEMNTEAFF.

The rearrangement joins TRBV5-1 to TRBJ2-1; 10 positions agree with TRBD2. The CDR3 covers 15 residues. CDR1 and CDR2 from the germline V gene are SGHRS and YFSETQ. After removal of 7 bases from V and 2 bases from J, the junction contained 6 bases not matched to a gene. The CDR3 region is CASSHTSGAYNEQFF. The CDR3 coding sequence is TGCGCCAGCTCCCATACTAGCGGGGCCTACAATGAGCAGTTCTTC.

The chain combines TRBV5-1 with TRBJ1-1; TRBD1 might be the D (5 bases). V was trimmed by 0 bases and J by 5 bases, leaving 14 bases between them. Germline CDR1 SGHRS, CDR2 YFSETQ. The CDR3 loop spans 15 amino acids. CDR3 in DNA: TGCGCCAGCAGCTTGGCCTTCACGGGGGGAACTGAAGCTTTCTTT. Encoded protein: CASSLAFTGGTEAFF.

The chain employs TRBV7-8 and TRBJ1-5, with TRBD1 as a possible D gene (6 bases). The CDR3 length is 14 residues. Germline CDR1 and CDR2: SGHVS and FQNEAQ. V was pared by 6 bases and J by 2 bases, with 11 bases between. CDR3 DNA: TGTGCCAGCAGTTCAGGGGAAGGCAATCAGCCCCAGCATTTT. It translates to CASSSGEGNQPQHF.

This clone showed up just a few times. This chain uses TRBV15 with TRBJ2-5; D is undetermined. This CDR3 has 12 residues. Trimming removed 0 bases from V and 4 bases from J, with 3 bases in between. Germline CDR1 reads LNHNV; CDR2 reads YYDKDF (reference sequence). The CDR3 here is CATSRDRETQYF. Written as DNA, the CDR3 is TGTGCCACCAGCAGAGATAGAGAGACCCAGTACTTC.

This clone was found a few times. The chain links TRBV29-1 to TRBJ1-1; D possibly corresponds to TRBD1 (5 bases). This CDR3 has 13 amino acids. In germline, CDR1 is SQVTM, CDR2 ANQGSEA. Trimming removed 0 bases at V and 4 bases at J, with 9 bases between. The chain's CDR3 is CSVEERGGTEAFF. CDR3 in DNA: TGCAGCGTTGAAGAAAGGGGAGGCACTGAAGCTTTCTTT.

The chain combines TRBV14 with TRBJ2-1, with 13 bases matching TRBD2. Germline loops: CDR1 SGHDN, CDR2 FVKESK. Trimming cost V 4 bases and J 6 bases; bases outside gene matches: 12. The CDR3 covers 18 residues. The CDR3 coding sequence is TGTGCCAGCAGCCCACTGTCTACTAGCGGGAGGGCCGGCAATGAGCAGTTCTTC. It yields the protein CASSPLSTSGRAGNEQFF.

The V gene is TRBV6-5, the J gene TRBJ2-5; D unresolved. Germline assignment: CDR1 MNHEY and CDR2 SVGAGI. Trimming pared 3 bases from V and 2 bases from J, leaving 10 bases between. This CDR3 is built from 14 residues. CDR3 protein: CASSYGSGQETQYF. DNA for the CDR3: TGTGCCAGCAGTTATGGGTCAGGACAAGAGACCCAGTACTTC.

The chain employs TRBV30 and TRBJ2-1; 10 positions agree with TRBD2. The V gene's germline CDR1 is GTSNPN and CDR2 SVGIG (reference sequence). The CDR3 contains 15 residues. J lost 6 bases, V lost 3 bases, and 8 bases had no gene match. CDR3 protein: CAWSASSGRRNEQFF. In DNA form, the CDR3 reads TGTGCCTGGAGCGCTTCTAGCGGGAGACGCAATGAGCAGTTCTTC.

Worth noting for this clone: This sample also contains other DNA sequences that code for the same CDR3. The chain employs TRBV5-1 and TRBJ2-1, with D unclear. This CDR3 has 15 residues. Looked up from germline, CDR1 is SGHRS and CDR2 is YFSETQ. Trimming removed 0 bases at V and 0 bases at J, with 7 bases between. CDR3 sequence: CASSLELPSYNEQFF. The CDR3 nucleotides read TGCGCCAGCAGCTTGGAACTTCCCTCCTACAATGAGCAGTTCTTC.